This TCR beta chain was captured in a study of T-cell reconstitution after alpha-beta-depleted transplantation in children. Study results and limitations: Diversity and T-cell counts at one year after transplant derived mostly from new T cells. In patients about two months after transplant, alpha-beta T cells reportedly arose from several hundred expanded graft clones.

The CDR3 has 19 residues. Germline V gene sequence: CDR1 DFQATT, CDR2 SNEGSKA (reference sequence). Comments on this clonotype: Its antigen is as yet unknown. The junction and the germline gene differ at one end; a read error may be behind it.

The authors prepared the TCRbeta library with unique molecular identifiers. TCRdb called the PCR reads again in MiXCR, with one record for every CDR3 protein. The sample has some 550,000 distinct CDR3 sequences; about 21% are singletons. The sample here was PBMCs, mostly from graft donor cells, taken 360 days after TCRalphabeta/CD19-depleted stem cell transplant. The receptor's source is a boy younger than two who had a stem cell transplant for acute myeloid leukemia, so the T cells may come from the graft donor. The gene calls are TRBV20-1 and TRBJ1-5; 11 bases line up with TRBD1. This CDR3 reads CSARDETGQGEDSNQRQHF. As DNA, the CDR3 is TGCAGTGCTAGAGATGAGACGGGACAGGGGGAGGATAGCAATCAGCGCCAGCATTTT.